Below are 17 T cell receptor beta chains sequenced from a single sample in a study of a mutant IDH1 vaccine in newly diagnosed glioma. The time point denotes: week 5, during vaccination. All doses held 300 ug of mutant IDH1 20-mer peptide, with topical imiquimod. Some clones are missing from TCRdb's copy, which holds only in-frame ones; the method was immunoSEQ multiplex PCR. The sample has 30,000 to 35,000 clones, 56% seen once. Which antigens these TCRs recognize remains unknown. The sequenced sample was PBMCs, obtained from a glioma patient whose treatment included an IDH1 peptide vaccine. Every receptor here comes from a woman between 18 and 29 years old with glioma.

J is TRBJ2-5 and V is TRBV5-6; no reliable D call. The V and J ends lost 2 bases and 0 bases respectively, with 2 bases between them. There are 12 residues in the CDR3. Per germline, CDR1 SGHDT and CDR2 YYEEEE. CDR3 bases: TGTGCCAGCAGCTTCCACCAAGAGACCCAGTACTTC. Its translation is CASSFHQETQYF.

The genes are TRBV7-9 and TRBJ2-5, with D perhaps given as TRBD1 or TRBD2 (6 bases each). The J call may be incorrect, as the DNA end agrees better with TRBJ2-7. Germline CDR1 reads SEHNR; CDR2 reads FQNEAQ (reference sequence). The CDR3 covers 14 residues. In DNA, the CDR3 is TGTGCCAGCATCCCCGGGGGCGCCTCCTACGAGCAGTACTTC. It codes for CASIPGGASYEQYF.

The V and J genes are TRBV19 and TRBJ2-1; D is perhaps TRBD1 or TRBD2 (6 bases each). CDR1 and CDR2 (germline): LNHDA, SQIVND (reference sequence). The CDR3 length is 17 residues. The germline V and J ends were trimmed by 2 bases and 0 bases, with 14 bases remaining between them. CDR3 protein: CASSIIPGASSYNEQFF. DNA for the CDR3: TGTGCCAGTAGTATAATTCCGGGGGCCAGCTCCTACAATGAGCAGTTCTTC.

In this sample, this clone turned up a few times. J is TRBJ2-7 and V is TRBV7-2; TRBD2 aligns across 10 bases. This CDR3 is built from 15 residues. After removal of 1 base from V and 7 bases from J, the junction contained 7 bases not matched to a gene. Germline values: CDR1 SGHTA, CDR2 FQGNSA. The CDR3 sequence: CASSLGGLASLEQYF. CDR3 nucleotides: TGTGCCAGCAGCTTAGGGGGACTAGCGTCATTAGAGCAGTACTTC.

The rearrangement joins TRBV6-5 to TRBJ1-2; D not resolved. The CDR3 has 12 residues. Germline-derived CDR1 and CDR2 are MNHEY and SVGAGI. V lost 4 bases and J lost 8, with 11 bases in between. The CDR3 DNA reads TGTGCCAGCAGTTCCCGGACTCGGGGCTACACCTTC. Its translation: CASSSRTRGYTF.

The genes are TRBV27 and TRBJ2-7, with D possibly being TRBD2 (6 bases). The germline gives CDR1 MNHEY, CDR2 SMNVEV (reference sequence). The CDR3 contains 13 residues. V lost 3 bases and J 6 bases, leaving 12 bases between the germline ends. CDR3 residues: CASSFNSGVEQYF. CDR3 in DNA: TGTGCCAGCAGTTTTAATTCGGGGGTCGAGCAGTACTTC.

The J gene is TRBJ2-3, the V gene TRBV4-2, with 13 bases lining up with TRBD2. CDR1 is LGHNA, CDR2 YNFKEQ, per germline. V was clipped by 3 bases and J by 3 bases; unmatched bases: 9. The CDR3 spans 18 residues. The CDR3 spells CASSQETPGLAGTDTQYF. Written as DNA, the CDR3 is TGTGCCAGCAGCCAGGAGACCCCGGGACTAGCGGGAACAGATACGCAGTATTTT.

The chain has TRBV28 and TRBJ2-5, with D maybe TRBD2 (5 bases). The CDR3 length is 14 residues. Looked up from germline, CDR1 is MDHEN and CDR2 is SYDVKM. The V end was cut by 2 bases, the J end by 4 bases, with 11 bases between. The CDR3 sequence is CASSLRQEVETQYF. DNA for the CDR3: TGTGCCAGCAGTTTACGTCAGGAGGTAGAGACCCAGTACTTC.

This clone was counted only a few times. The chain combines TRBV30 with TRBJ1-1, with D maybe TRBD1 (5 bases). Germline V gene sequence: CDR1 GTSNPN, CDR2 SVGIG (reference sequence). Trimming stripped 2 bases from V and 8 bases from J, with 9 bases between. The CDR3 length is 11 residues. In nucleotides, the CDR3 is TGTGCCTGGAGTTTTGGGGGAGAAGCTTTCTTT. Encoded protein: CAWSFGGEAFF.

The chain employs TRBV11-3 and TRBJ2-7, with TRBD1 matching over 9 bases. The junction had 6 bases not matched to a gene; V was cut back by 5 bases and J by 4 bases. The germline V gene encodes CDR1 SGHNT and CDR2 YENEEA. This CDR3 has 14 amino acids. The CDR3 coding sequence is TGTGCCAGCAGCCAACAGGGGGCATTATACGAGCAGTACTTC. It encodes CASSQQGALYEQYF.

Concerning this clone itself: One end of the junction varies from germline; a read error may be responsible. The chain joins TRBV5-5 to TRBJ2-1; 10 positions agree with TRBD2. Germline CDR1 SGHKS, CDR2 YYEKEE (reference sequence). CDR3 size: 16 residues. The CDR3 loop is CASSLASSPSGRERFF. In DNA, the CDR3 is TGTGCCAGCAGCTTGGCATCTAGTCCTAGCGGGAGAGAGCGGTTCTTC.

This clone was seen more than once but under ten times. In DNA form, the CDR3 reads TGCGCCAGCAGCCAAGACCGACAGGACTTCTATGGCTACACCTTC. Protein: CASSQDRQDFYGYTF. The chain recombines TRBV4-1 with TRBJ1-2; D possibly corresponds to TRBD1 (6 bases). CDR1 and CDR2 (germline): MGHRA, YSYEKL. The V gene lost 0 bases and the J gene lost 4 bases, with 12 bases spanning the gap. This CDR3 is built from 15 residues.

This clone ranks as medium-sized. The chain joins TRBV7-6 to TRBJ2-3; D gene uncertain. CDR3 length: 15 residues. Looked up from germline, CDR1 is SGHVS and CDR2 is FNYEAQ. V was trimmed by 2 bases and J by 0 bases, leaving 9 bases between them. The CDR3 loop reads CASSLFGSSTDTQYF. CDR3 nucleotide sequence: TGTGCCAGCAGCTTATTCGGGTCTAGCACAGATACGCAGTATTTT.

This clone was seen more than once but under ten times. The chain combines TRBV7-2 with TRBJ1-1; maybe TRBD1 (5 bases). V was pared by 5 bases and J by 2 bases, with 12 bases between. Germline V CDR1 and CDR2: SGHTA, FQGNSA. This CDR3 is 14 amino acids long. The CDR3 DNA follows: TGTGCCAGCAGCCGACAGCTTATAAACACTGAAGCTTTCTTT. It encodes CASSRQLINTEAFF.

The V gene is TRBV18, the J gene TRBJ1-4; D is unclear. Trimming stripped 2 bases from V and 8 bases from J, with 12 bases between. The CDR3 spans 14 residues. Germline loops: CDR1 KGHSH, CDR2 LQKENI. In DNA form, the CDR3 reads TGTGCCAGCTCACCAAATGGCGGTTGGGAAAAACTGTTTTTT. It encodes CASSPNGGWEKLFF. Full variable domain (outside the CDR3, taken from reference TRBV18 and TRBJ1-4): NAGVMQNPRHLVRRRGQEARLRCSPMKGHSHVYWYRQLPEEGLKFMVYLQKENIIDESGMPKERFSAEFPKEGPSILRIQQVVRGDSAAYFCASSPNGGWEKLFFGSGTQLSVL.

The V gene is TRBV5-6, the J gene TRBJ2-4, with D uncertain. Per germline, CDR1 SGHDT and CDR2 YYEEEE. The CDR3 sequence is 15 residues long. Trimming stripped 0 bases from V and 0 bases from J, with 7 bases between. CDR3 loop: CASSLGYLAKNIQYF. The DNA of the CDR3 is TGTGCCAGCAGCTTGGGATATCTAGCCAAAAACATTCAGTACTTC.

This clone has only a few counts. CDR3 nucleotides: TGTGCCAGCAGTGAGGGGCGGCTCTATGGCTACACCTTC. It specifies CASSEGRLYGYTF. The chain combines TRBV2 with TRBJ1-2; a possible D gene is TRBD1 (5 bases). The germline CDR1 and CDR2 sequences are SNHLY and FYNNEI. The V end lost 3 bases, the J end lost 4 bases, and 9 bases lay between the germline ends. The CDR3 is 13 residues long.